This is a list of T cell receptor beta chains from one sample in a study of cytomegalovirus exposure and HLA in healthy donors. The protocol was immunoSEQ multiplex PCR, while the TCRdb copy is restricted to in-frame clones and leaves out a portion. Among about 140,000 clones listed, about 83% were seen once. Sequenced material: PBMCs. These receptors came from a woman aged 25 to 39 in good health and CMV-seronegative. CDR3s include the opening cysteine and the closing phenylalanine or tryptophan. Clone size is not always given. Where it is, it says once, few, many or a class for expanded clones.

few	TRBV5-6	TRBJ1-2	CASKRTEYGYTF
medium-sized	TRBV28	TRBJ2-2	CASSPGTVETGELFF
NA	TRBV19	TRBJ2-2	CASSSGLTGELFF
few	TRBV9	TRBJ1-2	CASSVDWGSGYTF
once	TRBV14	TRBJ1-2	CASSPSGGKFRNGYTF
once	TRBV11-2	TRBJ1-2	CASSLVPGQGRYGYTF
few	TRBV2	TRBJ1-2	CASTGSISLDYGYTF
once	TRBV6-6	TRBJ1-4	CASSYSRSNEKLFF
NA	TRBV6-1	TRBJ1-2	CASSWDSYGYTF
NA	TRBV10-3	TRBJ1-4	CAIRGGRDNEKLFF
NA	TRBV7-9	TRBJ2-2	CASSPQGTLNTGELFF
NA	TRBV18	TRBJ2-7	CASSPPLTPGQILASDYEQYF
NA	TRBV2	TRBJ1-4	CASKGRDRAEKLFF
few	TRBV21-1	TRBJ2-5	CASSKAPGQETQYF
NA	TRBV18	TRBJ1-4	CASSQVPGQGLDEKLFF
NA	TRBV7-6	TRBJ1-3	CASSSLIESGNTIYF
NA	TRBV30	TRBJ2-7	CAWTTINRKAYF
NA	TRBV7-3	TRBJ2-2	CASSRLDRGVHGELFF
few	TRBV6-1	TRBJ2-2	CASSETSGGAGELFF
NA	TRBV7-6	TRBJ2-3	CASSLAGTSGEYTDTQYF
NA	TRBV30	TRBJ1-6	CAWSGGSPLHF
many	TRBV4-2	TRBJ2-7	CASSQERGSSYEQYF
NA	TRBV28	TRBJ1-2	CASSPGTLNYGYTF
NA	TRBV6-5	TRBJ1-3	CATITTRGNTIYF
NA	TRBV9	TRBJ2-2	CASSVGVSGTGELFF
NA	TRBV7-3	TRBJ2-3	CASSLDRGHGTDTQYF
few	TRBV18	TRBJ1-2	CASSPLATGVDGGYTF